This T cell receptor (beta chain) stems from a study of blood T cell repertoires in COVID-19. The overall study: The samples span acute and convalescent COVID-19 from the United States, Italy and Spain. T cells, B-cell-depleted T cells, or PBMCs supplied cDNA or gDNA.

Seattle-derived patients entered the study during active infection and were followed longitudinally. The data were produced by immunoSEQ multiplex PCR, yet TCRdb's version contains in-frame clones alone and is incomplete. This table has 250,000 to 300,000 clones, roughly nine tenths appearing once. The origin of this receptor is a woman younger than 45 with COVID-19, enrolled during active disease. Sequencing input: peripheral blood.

CDR3 nucleotide sequence: TGTGCCAGCAGCTTCCGACTAGCGGGGGGCACAGATACGCAGTATTTT. Protein: CASSFRLAGGTDTQYF. This chain connects TRBV7-8 to TRBJ2-3, with 12 bases identical to TRBD2. J lost 1 base, V lost 3 bases, and 2 bases had no gene match. Germline CDR1 and CDR2: SGHVS and FQNEAQ. This CDR3 has 16 residues. The whole variable domain, filled in from reference TRBV7-8 and TRBJ2-3, reads GAGVSQSPRYKVAKRGQDVALRCDPISGHVSLFWYQQALGQGPEFLTYFQNEAQLDKSGLPSDRFFAERPEGSVSTLKIQRTQQEDSAVYLCASSFRLAGGTDTQYFGPGTRLTVL.